This TCR beta chain is drawn from a study of early T cells in non-severe SARS-CoV-2 infection. Study-wide context: Sequenced bulk RNA came from whole blood that was unsorted, and chains were unpaired.

CDR3 length equals 15 residues. In germline, CDR1 is LGHDT, CDR2 YNNKEL (reference sequence). V was cut by 4 bases and J by 4 bases, with 15 bases left in between. This clonotype was detected a few times. As part of library construction, unique molecular identifiers were attached to individual cDNA molecules. In TCRdb, the 5' RACE reads were re-called with MiXCR into one record per CDR3 protein. The data contain tens of thousands of distinct CDR3 sequences, 10% of them seen just once; the ten biggest clones take up around 8%. Specimen: whole blood, collected at baseline. This TCR came from an adult who was a healthcare worker with PCR-confirmed SARS-CoV-2 infection or an uninfected control (not recorded which). The V and J genes are TRBV3-1 and TRBJ2-3, with D perhaps TRBD2 (6 bases). This CDR3 reads CASSRAGLDADTQYF. The DNA for the CDR3 is TGTGCCAGCAGCCGAGCGGGTCTAGACGCAGATACGCAGTATTTT.